Following are 27 T cell receptor beta chains from one sample sequenced in a study of blood T cell repertoires in COVID-19. TCRdb's table, derived via immunoSEQ multiplex PCR, lists solely in-frame clones and lacks some. This table holds around 170,000 clones, about four fifths found once. The sequenced sample consisted of peripheral blood. Receptors originate from a woman aged 40 to 50 with acute or convalescent COVID-19.

The chain uses TRBV3-1 (or the pseudogene TRBV3-2) and TRBJ2-7, with 8 bases identical to TRBD1. The CDR3 contains 16 residues. Germline loops: CDR1 LGHDT, CDR2 YNNKEL (reference sequence). The ends lost 0 bases at V and 2 bases at J; junction bases unmatched: 6. The DNA of the CDR3 is TGTGCCAGCAGCCAAGACTGGGGACAGGAACCCTACGAGCAGTACTTC. The encoded protein is CASSQDWGQEPYEQYF.

The chain links TRBV29-1 to TRBJ1-2; D unresolved. The CDR3 has 11 residues. V gave up 7 bases and J gave up 4 bases, with 10 bases separating them. CDR1 is SQVTM, CDR2 ANQGSEA, per germline. The CDR3 nucleotides read TGCAGCGCCACGATCGGCTATGGCTACACCTTC. Translation gives CSATIGYGYTF.

This CDR3 reads CSVEGASGRAYNEQFF. The CDR3 bases are TGCAGCGTTGAAGGGGCTAGCGGGAGGGCGTACAATGAGCAGTTCTTC. The rearrangement joins TRBV29-1 to TRBJ2-1; 12 nucleotides line up with TRBD2. V lost 1 base, J lost 4 bases, and 5 bases stayed unmatched. This CDR3 has 16 residues. Germline-derived CDR1 and CDR2 are SQVTM and ANQGSEA.

This clone was seen once. The chain joins TRBV5-5 to TRBJ1-5; TRBD1 agrees at 7 bases. J lost 0 bases, V lost 0 bases, and 6 bases had no gene match. Germline values: CDR1 SGHKS, CDR2 YYEKEE (reference sequence). CDR3 length equals 17 residues. Written as DNA, the CDR3 is TGTGCCAGCAGCTTGGGAGGCGGACAGGATAGCAATCAGCCCCAGCATTTT. Encoded protein: CASSLGGGQDSNQPQHF.

The rearrangement uses TRBV2 and TRBJ2-7; 10 bases match TRBD1. The CDR3 consists of 12 residues. The trim removed 8 bases at V and 12 bases at J, leaving 10 bases unmatched. Germline V CDR1 and CDR2: SNHLY, FYNNEI. The CDR3 DNA reads as TGTGCCAGCTGGGTGACAGGGGGCGCGTGGTACTTC. Protein sequence: CASWVTGGAWYF.

This sequence joins TRBV5-1 and TRBJ2-1; 8 nucleotides match TRBD1. J gave up 8 bases and V 4 bases, and 8 bases lay outside the gene matches. Germline V gene lookup returns CDR1 SGHRS and CDR2 YFSETQ. This CDR3 is 14 amino acids long. The CDR3 is CASSTGQESHEQFF. In DNA form, the CDR3 reads TGCGCCAGCAGCACGGGACAGGAGTCTCATGAGCAGTTCTTC.

This clone was seen only once. The chain recombines TRBV29-1 with TRBJ1-2, with a weak D call TRBD1 (5 bases). Germline CDR1 reads SQVTM; CDR2 reads ANQGSEA. V was cut by 4 bases and J by 4 bases, with 13 bases left in between. The CDR3 sequence is 13 residues long. The CDR3 here is CSVAQPRVYGYTF. The CDR3 coding sequence is TGCAGCGTTGCACAGCCCAGGGTCTATGGCTACACCTTC.

DNA of the CDR3: TGTGCCAGCAGTTACGACGTGCGCGGGGGCACTGAAGCTTTCTTT. It specifies CASSYDVRGGTEAFF. This chain links TRBV6-5 with TRBJ1-1, with D perhaps TRBD1 (5 bases). The length of the CDR3 is 15 residues. Germline V gene lookup returns CDR1 MNHEY and CDR2 SVGAGI. V lost 2 bases to trimming and J lost 4 bases, with 14 bases between them.

The chain uses TRBV28 and TRBJ2-3; the match to TRBD2 covers 9 bases. V dropped 3 bases and J dropped 5; count of bases not matched to a gene: 6. The CDR3 runs 15 residues. The germline V gene encodes CDR1 MDHEN and CDR2 SYDVKM. The CDR3 reads CASSLASGTVDTQYF. The DNA for the CDR3 is TGTGCCAGCAGTTTGGCTAGCGGGACGGTAGATACGCAGTATTTT.

The gene calls are TRBV10-3 and TRBJ2-1; TRBD1 aligns across 8 bases. This CDR3 comprises 16 residues. With V trimmed by 4 bases and J by 6 bases, 11 bases remained unmatched. Germline V gene data show CDR1 as ENHRY and CDR2 as SYGVKD. Here the CDR3 reads CAISANTGQVTNEQFF. In DNA form, the CDR3 reads TGTGCCATCAGTGCGAACACGGGACAGGTAACCAATGAGCAGTTCTTC.

V usage is TRBV27 and J usage is TRBJ2-7; 11 bases agree with TRBD1. CDR3 length: 16 residues. Germline V gene data show CDR1 as MNHEY and CDR2 as SMNVEV (reference sequence). Unmatched junction bases numbered 8, after V lost 4 bases and J lost 3 bases. CDR3 DNA: TGTGCCAGCAGTTCAGACTCCGGGACAGGGGGCTACGAGCAGTACTTC. Its translation: CASSSDSGTGGYEQYF.

The sample holds a few counts of this clone. J is TRBJ1-1 and V is TRBV2; 9 bases are shared with TRBD1. V shed 1 base, J shed 5 bases, and the junction held 8 bases outside the gene matches. Germline loops: CDR1 SNHLY, CDR2 FYNNEI. The CDR3 contains 16 residues. CDR3 nucleotide sequence: TGTGCCAGCAGTGAAGGGGGACAGGGCGGTATTACTGAAGCTTTCTTT. Its protein is CASSEGGQGGITEAFF.

On this clone: One end of the junction varies from germline; a read error may be responsible. The chain links TRBV7-2 to TRBJ1-2; D possibly corresponds to TRBD1 (5 bases). Germline V gene sequence: CDR1 SGHTA, CDR2 FQGNSA. CDR3 length: 14 amino acids. CDR3 in amino acids: CASSYARLAGTNYF. The CDR3 bases are TGTGCCAGCAGCTATGCCCGACTTGCGGGGACCAATTACTTC.

The V and J genes are TRBV7-2 and TRBJ1-1; the match to TRBD1 covers 7 bases. Germline V gene sequence: CDR1 SGHTA, CDR2 FQGNSA. V trimming: 5 bases; J trimming: 10 bases; junction bases outside the gene matches: 10. This CDR3 contains 13 residues. This chain's CDR3 is CASSPSGGIGAFF. CDR3 in DNA: TGTGCCAGCAGCCCCTCAGGGGGAATAGGAGCTTTCTTT.

This clone has only one observation. The rearrangement links TRBV5-1 to TRBJ2-2; the match to TRBD2 covers 7 bases. V lost 7 bases and J lost 5; bases outside the gene matches: 11. CDR1 and CDR2 from the germline V gene are SGHRS and YFSETQ. The CDR3 sequence is 15 residues long. The CDR3 DNA reads TGCGCCAGCCGCGTCGGGGAGGGCACAACCGGGGAGCTGTTTTTT. It specifies CASRVGEGTTGELFF.

J is TRBJ1-1 and V is TRBV10-3; 9 nucleotides agree with TRBD1. CDR1 ENHRY and CDR2 SYGVKD come from the germline V gene. V shed 4 bases, J shed 6 bases, and the junction held 6 bases outside the gene matches. The CDR3 runs to 14 residues. The CDR3: CAISGGQGLSEAFF. CDR3 nucleotides: TGTGCCATCAGTGGGGGACAGGGCCTCTCTGAAGCTTTCTTT.

The chain combines TRBV4-1 with TRBJ1-5, with D tentatively TRBD1 (6 bases). The CDR3 is 15 residues long. In germline, CDR1 is MGHRA, CDR2 YSYEKL. V lost 0 bases and J 3 bases, leaving 9 bases between the germline ends. In DNA form, the CDR3 reads TGCGCCAGCAGCCAAGAGGGGGCGGTCAATCAGCCCCAGCATTTT. This gives the protein CASSQEGAVNQPQHF.

The J gene is TRBJ2-5, the V gene TRBV5-1, with TRBD1 matching 7 bases. Germline CDR1 SGHRS, CDR2 YFSETQ. The J segment lost 0 bases and the V segment lost 3 bases, leaving 11 bases of the junction unmatched. The CDR3 is made up of 17 amino acids. CDR3 in DNA: TGCGCCAGCAGCTCCCCATTGGGGACAGTTTACCAAGAGACCCAGTACTTC. It yields the protein CASSSPLGTVYQETQYF.

The table lists this clone with a count of one. The rearrangement joins TRBV14 to TRBJ1-1; D gene unclear. Germline V gives CDR1 SGHDN, CDR2 FVKESK. Trimming pared 2 bases from V and 0 bases from J, leaving 4 bases between. The CDR3 consists of 13 residues. The CDR3 is CASSQIVNTEAFF. Written as DNA, the CDR3 is TGTGCCAGCAGCCAAATAGTGAACACTGAAGCTTTCTTT.

A single count supports this clone. The V and J genes are TRBV5-6 and TRBJ2-2, with TRBD2 matching over 11 bases. Germline values: CDR1 SGHDT, CDR2 YYEEEE. V shed 1 base and J 8 bases; nucleotides not matched to a gene: 7. The CDR3 covers 16 residues. The CDR3: CASSLQLAGVTGELFF. CDR3 sequence (DNA): TGTGCCAGCAGCTTGCAACTAGCGGGAGTAACAGGGGAGCTGTTTTTT.

This chain joins TRBV10-1 and TRBJ1-1, with 8 positions matching TRBD1. The germline V gene has CDR1 WNHNN and CDR2 SYGVQD (reference sequence). The ends lost 6 bases at V and 4 bases at J; junction bases unmatched: 7. This CDR3 region has 14 residues. CDR3 in amino acids: CASRLDRDATEAFF. The CDR3 DNA sequence: TGCGCCAGCAGACTGGACAGGGATGCCACTGAAGCTTTCTTT.

The rearrangement uses TRBV6-5 and TRBJ2-3; perhaps TRBD2 as D (6 bases). Germline V CDR1 and CDR2: MNHEY, SVGAGI. Trimming stripped 0 bases from V and 6 bases from J, with 10 bases between. CDR3 size: 14 residues. The DNA of the CDR3 is TGTGCCAGCAGTTACTCCGGGAGTGAGGATACGCAGTATTTT. It codes for CASSYSGSEDTQYF.

The J gene is TRBJ1-4, the V gene TRBV7-8, with D uncertain. Germline CDR1 and CDR2: SGHVS and FQNEAQ. The V end was cut by 6 bases, the J end by 7 bases, with 18 bases between. CDR3 length: 15 residues. The chain's CDR3 is CASSSMTLSGEKLFF. The DNA of the CDR3 is TGTGCCAGCAGTTCGATGACCTTATCAGGTGAAAAACTGTTTTTT.

V usage is TRBV28 and J usage is TRBJ1-1; D not resolved. Germline loops: CDR1 MDHEN, CDR2 SYDVKM. The CDR3 contains 17 residues. The V end was cut by 5 bases, the J end by 0 bases, with 19 bases between. The CDR3 bases are TGTGCCAGCAGTCGAGCGACCCCCCTACAACTGAACACTGAAGCTTTCTTT. Translating gives CASSRATPLQLNTEAFF.

To note about this clone: Other nucleotide sequences from this sample produce the same CDR3. The chain links TRBV12-3 or TRBV12-4 to TRBJ1-2; perhaps TRBD1 as D (5 bases). This CDR3 has 13 residues. The V end lost 1 base, the J end lost 8 bases, and 11 bases lay between the germline ends. The DNA for the CDR3 is TGTGCCAGCAGTTTAGGGCAGGGTGACGGCTACACCTTC. It yields the protein CASSLGQGDGYTF.

This clone was detected once. The chain couples TRBV5-1 to TRBJ2-1; tentatively, D is TRBD2 (6 bases). The length of the CDR3 is 15 residues. Germline V gene lookup returns CDR1 SGHRS and CDR2 YFSETQ. Deletions cut 4 bases from V and 10 bases from J, with 21 bases between. Here the CDR3 reads CASSPVGRQSEEQFF. The CDR3 DNA sequence: TGCGCCAGCAGCCCCGTTGGGAGGCAGTCGGAGGAGCAGTTCTTC.

The DNA of the CDR3 is TGTGCCAGCTTTCCTCAGGGCAGGGGAATAAACCCTGAAGCTTTCTTT. Its translation: CASFPQGRGINPEAFF. The chain links TRBV5-8 to TRBJ1-1; tentatively, D is TRBD1 (6 bases). The CDR3 sequence is 16 residues long. CDR1 and CDR2 (germline): SGHTS, YDEGEE. V dropped 7 bases and J dropped 6 bases, with 25 bases sitting between them.